The clone carrying this T cell receptor (beta chain) was counted many times. Its target is unknown. This record belongs to a study of early T cells in non-severe SARS-CoV-2 infection. Study in general: From unsorted whole blood, bulk RNA was sequenced, and the chains remained unpaired.

Findings and caveats of the study: Private and CD4 specificities were missed by VDJdb matching, skewed to anti-spike CD8.

Attachment of unique molecular identifiers to individual cDNA molecules was performed. TCRdb independently ran MiXCR on the 5' RACE reads; one entry per CDR3 protein. The sample includes some 45,000 distinct CDR3 sequences, approximately 4% of them seen just once. The CDR3 extends over 13 amino acids. The V gene lost 6 bases and the J gene lost 8 bases, with 14 bases spanning the gap. Germline V gene lookup returns CDR1 MNHNS and CDR2 SASEGT. The sequenced sample was whole blood. The chain has TRBV6-1 and TRBJ1-3; D ambiguous. This TCR came from an adult who was a healthcare worker with PCR-confirmed SARS-CoV-2 infection or an uninfected control (not recorded which). The CDR3 DNA follows: TGTGCCAGCAGGAAGGGCGGTCAGGACACCATATATTTT. This translates into CASRKGGQDTIYF.